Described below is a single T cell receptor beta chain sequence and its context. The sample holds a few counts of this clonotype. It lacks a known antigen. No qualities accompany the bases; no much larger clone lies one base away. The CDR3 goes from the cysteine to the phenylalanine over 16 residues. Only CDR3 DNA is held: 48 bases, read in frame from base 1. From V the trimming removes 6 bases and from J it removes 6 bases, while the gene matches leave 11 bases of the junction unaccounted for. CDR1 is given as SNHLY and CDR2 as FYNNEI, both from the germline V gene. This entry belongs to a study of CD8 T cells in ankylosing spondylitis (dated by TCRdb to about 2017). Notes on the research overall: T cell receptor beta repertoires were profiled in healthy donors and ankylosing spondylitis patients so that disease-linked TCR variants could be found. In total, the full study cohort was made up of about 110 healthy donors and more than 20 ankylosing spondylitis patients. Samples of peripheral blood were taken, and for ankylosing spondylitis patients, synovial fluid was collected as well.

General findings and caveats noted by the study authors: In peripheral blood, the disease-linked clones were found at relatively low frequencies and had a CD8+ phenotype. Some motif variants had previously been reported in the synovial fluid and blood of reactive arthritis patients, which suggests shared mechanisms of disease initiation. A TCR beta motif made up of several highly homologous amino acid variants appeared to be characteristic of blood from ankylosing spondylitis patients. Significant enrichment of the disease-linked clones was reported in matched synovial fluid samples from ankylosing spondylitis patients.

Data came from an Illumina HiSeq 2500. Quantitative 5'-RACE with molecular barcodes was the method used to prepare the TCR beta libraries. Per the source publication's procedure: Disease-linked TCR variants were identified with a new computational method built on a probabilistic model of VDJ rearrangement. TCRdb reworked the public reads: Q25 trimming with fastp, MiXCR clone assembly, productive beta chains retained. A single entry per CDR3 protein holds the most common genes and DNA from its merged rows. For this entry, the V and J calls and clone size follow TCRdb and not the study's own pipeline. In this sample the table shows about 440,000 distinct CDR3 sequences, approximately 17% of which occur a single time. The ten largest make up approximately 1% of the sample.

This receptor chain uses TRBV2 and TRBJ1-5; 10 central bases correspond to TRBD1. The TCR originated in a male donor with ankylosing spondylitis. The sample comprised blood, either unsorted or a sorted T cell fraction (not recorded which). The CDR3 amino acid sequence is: CASRAFGQGVGQPQHF. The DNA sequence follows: TGTGCCAGCAGAGCCTTTGGACAGGGGGTCGGTCAGCCCCAGCATTTT.